Listed here are 29 T cell receptor beta chains from one sample, sequenced in a study of vaccination and CD4 T cells after COVID-19 (dated by TCRdb to about 2022). Explained via the paper, the treatment or condition label denotes: approximately nine-day PBMC culture with coronavirus spike peptide pools or control peptides (ViraFEST assay). To prepare the library, PCR was applied. The data were produced on an Illumina iSeq 100. At the Johns Hopkins FTIC core, DNA from the cultured CD4+ T cells underwent TCR sequencing with the Oncomine TCR Beta short-read assay. TCRdb reanalyzed the raw reads on its own, using fastp at Q25 for trimming and MiXCR for clone calling, and kept in-frame beta chains. Rows are combined by CDR3 protein, so each entry shows the most common genes and DNA. In all, the sample holds roughly 13,000 distinct CDR3 sequences, and 55% of those were seen once. The ten largest account for approximately 15% of the sample.

No antigen has been assigned to these receptors. Sample: CD4+ T cells from blood, cultured in vitro. The receptor set was obtained from a human donor who had recovered from COVID-19.

This rearrangement joins TRBV27 to TRBJ2-2; 7 nucleotides match TRBD1. Germline V gene lookup returns CDR1 MNHEY and CDR2 SMNVEV (reference sequence). Losses at the gene ends were 5 bases for V and 5 bases for J; bases not matched to a gene: 8. CDR3 length: 15 amino acids. For the CDR3, the DNA is TGTGCCAGCAGTCCACAGACAGGGTTTACCGGGGAGCTGTTTTTT. It yields the protein CASSPQTGFTGELFF.

This rearrangement joins TRBV10-3 to TRBJ2-7; 10 positions agree with TRBD2. V gave up 6 bases and J gave up 4 bases; unmatched junction bases: 3. The CDR3 has 13 residues. CDR1 is ENHRY, CDR2 SYGVKD, per germline. The CDR3 loop is CAISRTSGYEQYF. In DNA, the CDR3 is TGTGCCATCAGCAGGACTAGCGGATACGAGCAGTACTTC.

This clonotype was recorded only once. The CDR3 DNA sequence: TGTGCCAGCAGTTCACTAGTTTACAATGAGCAGTTCTTC. Its protein is CASSSLVYNEQFF. This chain joins TRBV12-3 or TRBV12-4 and TRBJ2-1; tentatively, D is TRBD2 (5 bases). The V end was cut by 4 bases, the J end by 4 bases, with 8 bases between. The CDR3 runs to 13 residues.

This chain uses TRBV19 with TRBJ2-7; D might be TRBD1 (6 bases). Germline-derived CDR1 and CDR2 are LNHDA and SQIVND (reference sequence). Trimming removed 6 bases at V and 1 base at J, with 13 bases between. The CDR3 is 14 residues long. CDR3 DNA sequence: TGTGCCAGTAGAGGGACATACACTTCCTACGAGCAGTACTTC. Protein product: CASRGTYTSYEQYF.

The chain couples TRBV6-2 or TRBV6-3 to TRBJ1-1; D is ambiguous. The CDR3 is 14 amino acids. In germline, CDR1 is MNHEY, CDR2 SVGEGT. V shed 4 bases and J shed 4 bases, with 13 bases lying between them. In DNA form, the CDR3 reads TGTGCCAGCAGTTCCGTCCGAAGGGCCACTGAAGCTTTCTTT. As protein: CASSSVRRATEAFF.

By proportion, this clonotype is medium-sized. The chain links TRBV10-1 to TRBJ2-2; D remains unclear. The V gene's germline CDR1 is WNHNN and CDR2 SYGVQD (reference sequence). The CDR3 has 13 amino acids. V lost 0 bases and J 6 bases, leaving 5 bases between the germline ends. The CDR3 loop reads CASSESGAGELFF. CDR3 in DNA: TGCGCCAGCAGTGAGTCGGGCGCCGGGGAGCTGTTTTTT.

This clonotype was seen only once. V and J are TRBV5-1 and TRBJ2-1; the D is unclear. Trimming removed 0 bases from V and 0 bases from J, with 10 bases in between. The CDR3 length is 16 residues. Germline V gene data show CDR1 as SGHRS and CDR2 as YFSETQ. CDR3 sequence reads: CASSLGGSSSYNEQFF. The CDR3 DNA reads as TGCGCCAGCAGCTTGGGCGGCAGCAGCTCCTACAATGAGCAGTTCTTC. The entire variable domain, with the rest obtained from reference TRBV5-1 and TRBJ2-1, is as follows: KAGVTQTPRYLIKTRGQQVTLSCSPISGHRSVSWYQQTPGQGLQFLFEYFSETQRNKGNFPGRFSGRQFSNSRSEMNVSTLELGDSALYLCASSLGGSSSYNEQFFGPGTRLTVL.

This clonotype was found once. The V and J genes are TRBV20-1 and TRBJ1-2; D is uncertain. This CDR3 is built from 12 residues. Germline V gene data show CDR1 as DFQATT and CDR2 as SNEGSKA (reference sequence). V lost 4 bases and J lost 2, with 8 bases in between. CDR3 bases: TGCAGTGCTAATGGGGAGAACTATGGCTACACCTTC. Residues: CSANGENYGYTF.

In nucleotides, the CDR3 is TGTGCCAGCAGCTGGGGACTAGCGGGTTCTCTGTCAGAGACCCAGTACTTC. This sequence encodes CASSWGLAGSLSETQYF. The V call is TRBV12-3 or TRBV12-4, the J call TRBJ2-5, with TRBD2 identical over 12 bases. The CDR3 consists of 17 residues. The J segment lost 4 bases and the V segment lost 6 bases, leaving 12 bases of the junction unmatched.

There are a few counts of this clonotype. The rearrangement links TRBV2 to TRBJ1-5, with D possibly matching TRBD1 (5 bases). CDR1 SNHLY and CDR2 FYNNEI come from the germline V gene. CDR3 size: 13 residues. V was shortened by 7 bases and J by 0 bases, with 7 bases between the two germline ends. CDR3 amino acids: CASNGGSNQPQHF. The CDR3 region has the DNA TGTGCCAGCAATGGGGGTAGCAATCAGCCCCAGCATTTT.

This clonotype was observed a single time. V gene TRBV20-1 combines with J gene TRBJ2-3, with a possible D match to TRBD1 (5 bases). There are 14 residues in the CDR3. V was pared by 5 bases and J by 2 bases, with 14 bases between. The germline V gene has CDR1 DFQATT and CDR2 SNEGSKA (reference sequence). The CDR3 protein is CSALRQSSTDTQYF. CDR3 DNA sequence: TGCAGTGCTCTAAGACAGAGTTCCACAGATACGCAGTATTTT.

The rearrangement uses TRBV21-1 and TRBJ2-1; the table's D call, TRBD2, has no DNA check behind it. TRBV21-1 is listed as a pseudogene. The CDR3 consists of 12 residues. As DNA, the CDR3 is TGTGCCATCACTAGCGGGAGGAATGAGCAGTTCTTC. Its protein is CAITSGRNEQFF.

This clonotype was picked up a small number of times. V gene TRBV29-1 combines with J gene TRBJ2-3; a weak D match, TRBD1 (5 bases). Germline V gives CDR1 SQVTM, CDR2 ANQGSEA. V lost 0 bases to trimming and J lost 4 bases, with 8 bases between them. The CDR3 is 13 residues long. The CDR3 nucleotides are TGCAGCGTTGAAGACAGGGTGGCAGATACGCAGTATTTT. This gives the protein CSVEDRVADTQYF.

This clonotype came up a few times. The rearrangement joins TRBV7-9 to TRBJ1-2; a possible D gene is TRBD1 (5 bases). Germline values: CDR1 SEHNR, CDR2 FQNEAQ (reference sequence). CDR3 length: 12 residues. V was shortened by 2 bases and J by 5 bases, with 6 bases between the two germline ends. CDR3 DNA: TGTGCCAGCAGCTTACAGGGTTATGGCTACACCTTC. Translation gives CASSLQGYGYTF.

J is TRBJ1-1 and V is TRBV7-9; 8 nucleotides match TRBD1. V lost 1 base, J lost 4 bases, and 2 bases stayed unmatched. This CDR3 spans 14 amino acids. Germline V gene sequence: CDR1 SEHNR, CDR2 FQNEAQ (reference sequence). The CDR3 spells CASSLGTGFTEAFF. In DNA form, the CDR3 reads TGTGCCAGCAGCTTAGGGACAGGGTTCACTGAAGCTTTCTTT.

The genes are TRBV7-2 and TRBJ2-7, with TRBD2 matching over 11 bases. From germline, CDR1 is SGHTA and CDR2 FQGNSA. The CDR3 has 15 residues. J was trimmed by 3 bases and V by 5 bases; bases with no gene match: 6. CDR3 nucleotides: TGTGCCAGCAGCGACACTAGCGGGAGTCGCTACGAGCAGTACTTC. Protein product: CASSDTSGSRYEQYF.

V is TRBV6-2 or TRBV6-3 and J is TRBJ2-2; D gene ambiguous. The CDR3 extends over 13 amino acids. With 4 bases removed from V and 6 bases from J, the gap between germline ends came to 9 bases. Germline loops: CDR1 MNHEY, CDR2 SVGEGT. The CDR3 coding sequence is TGTGCCAGCAGTTCCTCAGAATCCGGGGAGCTGTTTTTT. Translated, it gives CASSSSESGELFF.

The chain employs TRBV7-2 and TRBJ1-5; TRBD1 is a possible D gene (5 bases). The CDR3 extends over 13 amino acids. CDR1 and CDR2 from the germline V gene are SGHTA and FQGNSA. The V and J ends lost 8 bases and 4 bases respectively, with 12 bases between them. CDR3 in DNA: TGTGCCAGCGGGGAACAGGTGAATCAGCCCCAGCATTTT. Protein: CASGEQVNQPQHF.

The J gene is TRBJ2-1, the V gene TRBV2; TRBD2 agrees at 8 bases. V lost 5 bases to trimming and J lost 4 bases; unmatched junction nucleotides: 7. The length of the CDR3 is 15 residues. Looked up from germline, CDR1 is SNHLY and CDR2 is FYNNEI. CDR3 residues: CASSFLAGLYNEQFF. The DNA for the CDR3 is TGTGCCAGCAGTTTTTTAGCGGGACTATACAATGAGCAGTTCTTC.

The V gene is TRBV10-3, the J gene TRBJ1-1; 10 nucleotides match TRBD1. This CDR3 contains 13 residues. Germline loops: CDR1 ENHRY, CDR2 SYGVKD. V gave up 6 bases and J gave up 12 bases; unmatched junction bases: 10. In DNA, the CDR3 is TGTGCCATCAGAGCCGGGGACAGGGGTTCTCCTTTCTTT. Translated: CAIRAGDRGSPFF.

The chain recombines TRBV6-1 with TRBJ2-1, with 10 bases matching TRBD2. Germline V gives CDR1 MNHNS, CDR2 SASEGT. V trimming: 6 bases; J trimming: 5 bases; junction bases outside the gene matches: 7. The CDR3 runs to 15 residues. CDR3 DNA sequence: TGTGCCAGCAGACCATGGACTAGCGGTAACAATGAGCAGTTCTTC. Its protein is CASRPWTSGNNEQFF.

This clonotype has only one observation. The rearrangement uses TRBV12-3 or TRBV12-4 and TRBJ2-1; D is ambiguous. CDR3 size: 13 residues. V was clipped by 6 bases and J by 10 bases, with 16 bases between them. This chain's CDR3 is CASSYRVRGEQFF. The DNA for the CDR3 is TGTGCCAGCAGCTATCGGGTGCGTGGGGAGCAGTTCTTC.

A remark on this clonotype: Relative to the germline gene, one junction end is altered; a read error may explain this. The chain has TRBV24-1 and TRBJ2-3; the D gene is possibly TRBD2 (5 bases). The CDR3 extends over 16 amino acids. Per germline, CDR1 KGHDR and CDR2 SFDVKD. The chain's CDR3 is CATSDYVGSSTDTQYF. CDR3 coding DNA: TGTGCCACCAGTGATTACGTAGGATCTAGCACAGATACGCAGTATTTC.

The chain recombines TRBV12-3 or TRBV12-4 with TRBJ1-5, with D possibly being TRBD1 (5 bases). Trimming removed 0 bases at V and 2 bases at J, with 17 bases between. The CDR3 runs to 18 residues. CDR3: CASSLATRGLSGNQPQHF. The DNA of the CDR3 is TGTGCCAGCAGTTTAGCGACGAGGGGCCTTAGCGGCAATCAGCCCCAGCATTTT.

The chain joins TRBV20-1 to TRBJ2-1; 16 bases agree with TRBD2. V trimming: 5 bases; J trimming: 9 bases; junction bases outside the gene matches: 7. This CDR3 is 15 amino acids long. The germline V gene encodes CDR1 DFQATT and CDR2 SNEGSKA (reference sequence). CDR3 residues: CSALGGTSGRVEQFF. CDR3 nucleotides: TGCAGTGCTTTGGGTGGGACTAGCGGGAGGGTTGAGCAGTTCTTC.

The chain is built from TRBV6-1 and TRBJ2-1; 11 positions agree with TRBD2. CDR3 length: 17 amino acids. Germline V gene lookup returns CDR1 MNHNS and CDR2 SASEGT. Trimming removed 10 bases from V and 4 bases from J; junction bases left unmatched: 15. CDR3 in amino acids: CATLPSIAGGSYNEQFF. The DNA for the CDR3 is TGTGCCACCCTTCCATCCATAGCGGGAGGGAGTTACAATGAGCAGTTCTTC.

The V and J genes are TRBV19 and TRBJ2-7, with TRBD1 identical over 10 bases. V lost 3 bases to trimming and J lost 2 bases; unmatched junction nucleotides: 1. CDR1 is LNHDA and CDR2 is SQIVND in the germline V gene (reference sequence). This CDR3 contains 14 residues. The CDR3 reads CASSIGTGAYEQYF. The CDR3 DNA follows: TGTGCCAGTAGTATTGGGACAGGGGCCTACGAGCAGTACTTC.

This chain uses TRBV28 with TRBJ1-5; possible D gene TRBD1, 5 bases. This CDR3 region has 18 residues. The germline V and J ends were trimmed by 5 bases and 0 bases, with 20 bases remaining between them. Per germline, CDR1 MDHEN and CDR2 SYDVKM. In nucleotides, the CDR3 is TGTGCCAGCAGTGCCGATCTGCGGGGGAGATATAGCAATCAGCCCCAGCATTTT. Translation: CASSADLRGRYSNQPQHF.

The V and J genes are TRBV20-1 and TRBJ1-2, with D perhaps matching TRBD1 (5 bases). CDR3 length equals 15 residues. Germline loops: CDR1 DFQATT, CDR2 SNEGSKA (reference sequence). Trimming shortened V by 0 bases and J by 7 bases, and 18 bases separated the two germline ends. The CDR3 sequence: CSARDSSRVASGYTF. CDR3 in DNA: TGCAGTGCTAGAGATTCATCCAGGGTAGCTTCTGGCTACACCTTC.